Each of the 14 T cell receptor beta chains below was sequenced from the same sample in a study of T cell repertoires in cytomegalovirus infection. Each CDR3 protein gets one entry after TCRdb re-called the reads with MiXCR. Of fewer than 300,000 distinct CDR3 sequences listed, over 20% are singletons. The sample taken for sequencing was PBMCs. The source of these receptors is a human donor in good health (CMV status not recorded). Some clones in this sample may be carry-over from other donors' samples.

The V call is TRBV20-1, the J call TRBJ2-4; unclear D gene. The V end was cut by 4 bases, the J end by 0 bases, with 16 bases between. The V gene's germline CDR1 is DFQATT and CDR2 SNEGSKA (reference sequence). This CDR3 has 16 residues. The CDR3 loop reads CSATAGMKLAKNIQYF. The CDR3 region has the DNA TGCAGTGCTACGGCTGGCATGAAACTAGCCAAAAACATTCAGTACTTC.

The genes are TRBV5-1 and TRBJ1-1; maybe TRBD1 (5 bases). V dropped 4 bases and J dropped 1 base, with 8 bases sitting between them. The CDR3 is 13 amino acids. In germline, CDR1 is SGHRS, CDR2 YFSETQ. CDR3 bases: TGCGCCAGCAGCGGGGCAAGGAACACTGAAGCTTTCTTT. It codes for CASSGARNTEAFF.

The V gene is TRBV7-2, the J gene TRBJ1-2, with D perhaps TRBD1 (6 bases). Trimming removed 0 bases from V and 6 bases from J, with 14 bases in between. This CDR3 is 15 amino acids long. The germline V gene has CDR1 SGHTA and CDR2 FQGNSA. The CDR3 DNA follows: TGTGCCAGCAGCTTAGCCCCGGGGGGGCGTAATGGCTACACCTTC. Its protein is CASSLAPGGRNGYTF.

This clonotype was found once. The chain is built from TRBV5-1 and TRBJ1-1; D may be TRBD1 (6 bases). Trimming took off 4 bases at V and 5 bases at J, with 12 bases between the two ends. Germline V gene lookup returns CDR1 SGHRS and CDR2 YFSETQ. The CDR3 consists of 13 residues. The CDR3 DNA is TGCGCCAGCAGCCCTATGGGGGCGACTGAAGCTTTCTTT. Protein product: CASSPMGATEAFF.

V is TRBV3-1 and J is TRBJ1-2; D gene unclear. Germline-derived CDR1 and CDR2 are LGHDT and YNNKEL (reference sequence). The germline V and J ends were trimmed by 0 bases and 4 bases, with 12 bases remaining between them. This CDR3 is built from 15 residues. The CDR3 nucleotides read TGTGCCAGCAGCCAAGAGACAACCTCTCTCTATGGCTACACCTTC. Translating gives CASSQETTSLYGYTF.

The chain links TRBV24-1 to TRBJ2-7, with D maybe TRBD1 (5 bases). Trimming removed 5 bases at V and 6 bases at J, with 13 bases between. Germline lookup yields CDR1 KGHDR and CDR2 SFDVKD. The CDR3 consists of 13 residues. The CDR3 DNA is TGTGCCACCAGTGCTTGGCAGGGCGGCGAGCAGTACTTC. As protein: CATSAWQGGEQYF.

This clonotype was recorded a few times. The CDR3 region has the DNA TGTGCCAGTAGTTTATACAGGGGGCGCGTCACTGAAGCTTTCTTT. Its protein is CASSLYRGRVTEAFF. The chain links TRBV19 to TRBJ1-1; TRBD1 matches 9 bases. This CDR3 is 15 amino acids long. V was pared by 5 bases and J by 4 bases, with 8 bases of the junction left unmatched. CDR1 and CDR2 from the germline V gene are LNHDA and SQIVND (reference sequence). Combining the CDR3 with reference TRBV19 and TRBJ1-1 gives the whole variable domain DGGITQSPKYLFRKEGQNVTLSCEQNLNHDAMYWYRQDPGQGLRLIYYSQIVNDFQKGDIAEGYSVSREKKESFPLTVTSAQKNPTAFYLCASSLYRGRVTEAFFGQGTRLTVV.

The genes are TRBV7-2 and TRBJ1-3; D unclear. There are 16 residues in the CDR3. Germline V lookup: CDR1 SGHTA, CDR2 FQGNSA. Trimming shortened V by 5 bases and J by 4 bases, and 18 bases separated the two germline ends. The CDR3 region is CASSPRLRGIGNTIYF. For the CDR3, the DNA is TGTGCCAGCAGCCCCCGGCTTCGGGGAATAGGAAACACCATATATTTT.

This rearrangement joins TRBV5-1 to TRBJ1-2; D unclear. Germline lookup yields CDR1 SGHRS and CDR2 YFSETQ. The V end was cut by 3 bases, the J end by 3 bases, with 9 bases between. The CDR3 sequence is 13 residues long. The chain's CDR3 is CASSSKVDYGYTF. In DNA form, the CDR3 reads TGCGCCAGCAGCTCGAAAGTGGACTATGGCTACACCTTC.

The gene calls are TRBV24-1 and TRBJ2-7, with 8 positions matching TRBD1. Germline V gene sequence: CDR1 KGHDR, CDR2 SFDVKD. The CDR3 has 14 amino acids. Germline trimming cut 9 bases from V and 5 bases from J; bases unmatched to any gene: 11. For the CDR3, the DNA is TGTGCCACCCAATCCACTAGGACAGGGAACGAGCAGTACTTC. This gives the protein CATQSTRTGNEQYF.

V is TRBV12-3 or TRBV12-4 and J is TRBJ1-1; 8 bases are shared with TRBD1. After removal of 7 bases from V and 5 bases from J, the junction contained 9 bases not matched to a gene. The CDR3 runs to 14 residues. The CDR3 DNA follows: TGTGCCAGCACCTGGACAGGGTGGTTGACTGAAGCTTTCTTT. Its protein product is CASTWTGWLTEAFF.

This CDR3 is CASSQDAQGNTIYF. The CDR3 bases are TGCGCCAGCAGCCAAGACGCACAGGGAAACACCATATATTTT. The genes are TRBV4-3 and TRBJ1-3; D remains ambiguous. The germline V gene has CDR1 LGHNA and CDR2 YSLEER. The CDR3 consists of 14 residues. Trimming left V 0 bases short and J 4 bases short, with 7 bases between.

This clonotype was detected ten times or more. The chain recombines TRBV7-8 with TRBJ2-3; 7 nucleotides line up with TRBD2. This CDR3 is built from 15 residues. The germline V gene has CDR1 SGHVS and CDR2 FQNEAQ. Germline trimming cut 5 bases from V and 1 base from J; bases unmatched to any gene: 6. As DNA, the CDR3 is TGTGCCAGCAGCCTGCTAGCGGCCGGCACAGATACGCAGTATTTT. As protein: CASSLLAAGTDTQYF.

As concerns this clonotype: The germline gene is not matched at one end of the junction; a read error may be the cause. The chain links TRBV7-7 to TRBJ1-5, with a weak D call TRBD1 (5 bases). This CDR3 has 15 residues. CDR1 is SSHAT, CDR2 FNYEAQ, per germline (reference sequence). The CDR3 sequence is CASSPGHISNQPQHF. In DNA form, the CDR3 reads TGTGCTAGCAGCCCCGGACACATTAGCAATCAGCCCCAGCATTTT.